The source of this TCR beta chain is a study of blood T cell repertoires in COVID-19. Study as a whole: The samples span acute and convalescent COVID-19 from the United States, Italy and Spain. PBMCs, B-cell-depleted T cells, or T cells provided the cDNA or gDNA that made up the material.

J lost 6 bases, V lost 4 bases, and 3 bases had no gene match. The CDR3 spans 13 residues. The germline gives CDR1 LGHNA, CDR2 YSLEER. Original data processing: Estimates of nucleated cell counts were drawn from the amplification of reference gene primers. The table came from immunoSEQ multiplex PCR; TCRdb's copy has only in-frame clones and leaves some out. The V and J calls and clone size are taken from that table; D and trimming were inferred from the DNA. The sample includes around 26,000 clones, nearly 95% of them seen just once. The sequencing input was peripheral blood. The chain has TRBV4-3 and TRBJ1-1, with TRBD1 matching 9 bases. This sequence originates from a human donor in a cohort sampled during active COVID-19. CDR3 sequence reads: CASSPDRGAEAFF. The CDR3 DNA reads as TGCGCCAGCAGCCCCGACAGGGGGGCTGAAGCTTTCTTT.